The TCR beta chain under discussion was sequenced for a study of T cells after yellow fever vaccination. Study observations and caveats: Within FACS-sorted repertoires, abundant clonotypes contaminating from the bulk population could be present.

The CDR3 extends over 14 amino acids. Between the trimmed V and J ends, which lost 4 bases and 8 bases, there was a span of 13 bases. CDR1 is SGHRS, CDR2 YFSETQ, per germline. TCRdb re-derived calls from the 5' RACE reads in MiXCR, one entry per CDR3 protein. In the table there are a few hundred thousand distinct CDR3 sequences, around 8.1% of which are singletons. To note about this clonotype: The antigen is undetermined.

V gene TRBV5-1 combines with J gene TRBJ1-6; D uncertain. The source material was PBMCs, sampled approximately 40 days after the first yellow fever vaccination. This clonotype was sampled from a man aged 18 to 30 who received the YFV17D yellow fever vaccine. CDR3 sequence: CASSLGSRDSPLHF. In DNA, the CDR3 is TGCGCCAGCAGCCTCGGGAGCCGTGATTCACCCCTCCACTTT.